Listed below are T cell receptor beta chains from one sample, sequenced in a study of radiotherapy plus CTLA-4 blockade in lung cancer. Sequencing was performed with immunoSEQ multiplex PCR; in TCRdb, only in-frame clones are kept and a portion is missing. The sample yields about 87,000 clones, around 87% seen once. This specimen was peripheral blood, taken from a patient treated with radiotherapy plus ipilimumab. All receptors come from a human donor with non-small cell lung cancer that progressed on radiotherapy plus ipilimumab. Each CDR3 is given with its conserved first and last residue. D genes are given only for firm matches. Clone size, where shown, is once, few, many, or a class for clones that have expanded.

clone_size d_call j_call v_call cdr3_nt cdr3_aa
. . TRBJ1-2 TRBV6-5 TGTGCCAGCAGTTACCCGCAGGGAAGGGGCTACACCTTC CASSYPQGRGYTF
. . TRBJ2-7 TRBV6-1 TGTGCCAGCAGAGGACGCTCGGACGAGCAGTACTTC CASRGRSDEQYF
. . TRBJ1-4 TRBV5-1 TGCGCCAGCAGCTTGGCGTCAGTCCAGATCCGTGAAAAACTGTTTTTT CASSLASVQIREKLFF
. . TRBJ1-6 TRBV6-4 TGTGCCAGCAGTAAAGAAAGCTCCTATAATTCACCCCTCCACTTT CASSKESSYNSPLHF
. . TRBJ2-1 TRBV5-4 TGTGCCAGCAGCTTGGCAAGCTACAATGAGCAGTTCTTC CASSLASYNEQFF
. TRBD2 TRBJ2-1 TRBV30 TGTGCCTGGAGCCGTCTAGCGGGGGCTAATGAGCAGTTCTTC CAWSRLAGANEQFF
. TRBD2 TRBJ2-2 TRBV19 TGTGCCAGTAGTATAGATGGGCGGGGGGGTCACCGGGAGCTGTTTTTT CASSIDGRGGHRELFF
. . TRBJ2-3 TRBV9 TGTGCCAGCAGCGTGGGGGTGGGGACAGATACGCAGTATTTT CASSVGVGTDTQYF
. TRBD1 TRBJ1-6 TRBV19 TGTGCCAGTAGCCGTTTTCATGGGACAGGGAATTCACCCCTCCACTTT CASSRFHGTGNSPLHF
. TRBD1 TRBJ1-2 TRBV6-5 TGTGCCAGCAGTTACATGGACAGGGGAAACTATGGCTACACCTTC CASSYMDRGNYGYTF
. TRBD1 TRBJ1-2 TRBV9 TGTGCCAGCAGCGCCGGAGACAGGGGACTGGCTAACTATGGCTACACCTTC CASSAGDRGLANYGYTF
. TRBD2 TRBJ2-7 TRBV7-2 TGTGCCAGCAGCCTAACTAGCGGGAGGGCCGACGAGCAGTACTTC CASSLTSGRADEQYF
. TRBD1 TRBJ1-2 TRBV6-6 TGTGCCAGCAGTACATCCGGGACAGCTCCAGATGGCTACACCTTC CASSTSGTAPDGYTF
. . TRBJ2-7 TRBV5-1 TGCGCCAGCAGCATGGACCTCTACGAGCAGTACTTC CASSMDLYEQYF
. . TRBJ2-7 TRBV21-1 TGTGCCAGCAGCAAAAGCTGTTACGAGCAGTACTTC CASSKSCYEQYF
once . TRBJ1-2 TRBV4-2 TGTGCCAGCAGCCAAGCCGGGGCTGGCTACACCTTC CASSQAGAGYTF
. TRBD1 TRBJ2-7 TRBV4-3 TGCGCCAGCAGCCAAGACAGGACAGGGGGCTATTACGAGCAGTACTTC CASSQDRTGGYYEQYF
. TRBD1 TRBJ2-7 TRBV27 TGTGCCAGCCGGACAGGAACAACCTACGAGCAGTACTTC CASRTGTTYEQYF
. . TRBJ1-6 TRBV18 TGTGCCAGCTCACCACCGGGTTGGGGTTCACCCCTCCACTTT CASSPPGWGSPLHF
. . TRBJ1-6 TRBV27 TGTGCCAGCAGTTTGAATAATTCACCCCTCCACTTT CASSLNNSPLHF
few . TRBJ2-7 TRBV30 TGTGCCTGGAGTGTGGGCAAGGAGAACTACGAGCAGTACTTC CAWSVGKENYEQYF
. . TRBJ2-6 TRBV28 TGTGCCAGCAGTTTATCGCTTCTTGGGGCCAACGTCCTGACTTTC CASSLSLLGANVLTF
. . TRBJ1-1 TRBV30 TGTGCCTGGAGTGTACTGGGGGGCACTGAAGCTTTCTTT CAWSVLGGTEAFF
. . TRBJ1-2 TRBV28 TGTGCCAGCAGTTTATTGCCAGTCTATGGCTACACCTTC CASSLLPVYGYTF
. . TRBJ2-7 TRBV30 TGTGCCTGGAGTAGGTCGGAGCAGTACTTC CAWSRSEQYF
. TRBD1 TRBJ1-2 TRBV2 TGTGCCAGCAGCCAAACAGGGGACTATGGCTACACCTTC CASSQTGDYGYTF
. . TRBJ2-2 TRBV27 TGTGCCAGCAGCCCTATGGCGAGCCGGTCCGGGGAGCTGTTTTTT CASSPMASRSGELFF
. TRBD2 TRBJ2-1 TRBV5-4 TGTGCCACACTGGCGGGGGGGACTTACAATGAGCAGTTCTTC CATLAGGTYNEQFF
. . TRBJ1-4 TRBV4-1 TGCGCCAGCAGCCAAGTCTCAGGGACTAATGAAAAACTGTTTTTT CASSQVSGTNEKLFF
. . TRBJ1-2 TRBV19 TGTGCCAGTAGTGGAGTCAGCTATGGCTACACCTTC CASSGVSYGYTF
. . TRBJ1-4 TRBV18 TGTGCCAGCTCCACAAGGGGCCGGACCCAGAATGAAAAACTGTTTTTT CASSTRGRTQNEKLFF
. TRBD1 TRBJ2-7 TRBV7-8 TGTGCCAGCAACGCCGGGACAGGCTCCTACGAGCAGTACTTC CASNAGTGSYEQYF
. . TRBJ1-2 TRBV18 TGTGCCAGCTCACCACCGTCCCAACACAACTATGGCTACACCTTC CASSPPSQHNYGYTF
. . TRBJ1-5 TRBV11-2 TGTGCCAGCAGCTGGACAGACCGCAATCAGCCCCAGCATTTT CASSWTDRNQPQHF
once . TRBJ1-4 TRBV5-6 TGTGCCAGCAGCCCTGATGGGGGGACAACTAATGAAAAACTGTTTTTT CASSPDGGTTNEKLFF
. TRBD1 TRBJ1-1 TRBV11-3 TGTGCCAGCAGCTCGAGGACAGGATCCATGAACACTGAAGCTTTCTTT CASSSRTGSMNTEAFF
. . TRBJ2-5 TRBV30 TGTGCCTGGGGTGGGTGGGAGACCCAGTACTTC CAWGGWETQYF